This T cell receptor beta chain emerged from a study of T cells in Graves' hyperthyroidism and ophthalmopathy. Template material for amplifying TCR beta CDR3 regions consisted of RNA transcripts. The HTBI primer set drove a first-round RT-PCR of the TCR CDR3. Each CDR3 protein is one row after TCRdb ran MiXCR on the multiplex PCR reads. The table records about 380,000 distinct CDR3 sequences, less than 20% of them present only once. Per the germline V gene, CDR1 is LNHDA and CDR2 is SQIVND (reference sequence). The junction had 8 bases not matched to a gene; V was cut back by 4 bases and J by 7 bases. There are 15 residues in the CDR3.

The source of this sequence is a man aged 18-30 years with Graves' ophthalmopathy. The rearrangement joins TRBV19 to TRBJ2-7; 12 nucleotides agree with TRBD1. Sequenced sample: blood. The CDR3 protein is CASSTPGQGAEEQYF. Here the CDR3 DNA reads TGTGCCAGTAGTACTCCGGGACAGGGGGCGGAGGAGCAGTACTTC. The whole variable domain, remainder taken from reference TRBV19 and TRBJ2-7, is DGGITQSPKYLFRKEGQNVTLSCEQNLNHDAMYWYRQDPGQGLRLIYYSQIVNDFQKGDIAEGYSVSREKKESFPLTVTSAQKNPTAFYLCASSTPGQGAEEQYFGPGTRLTVT.